This TCR beta chain was observed in a study of post-analysis software for immune sequencing data. Study in general: Patients with relapsing-remitting, secondary progressive and progressive-relapsing multiple sclerosis courses were all represented. Study findings and constraints: Multiple sclerosis patients showed significantly lower normalized Chao1 diversity than controls did. A few TRBV segments were significantly more frequent in patients than in controls. TRBV5-6, TRBV5-1 and TRBV20-1 were among these segments. F measure clustering grouped samples strongly by preparation batch.

Notes on this clonotype: What it binds is unknown.

The CDR3 extends over 17 amino acids. The V and J ends lost 6 bases and 0 bases, in that order; junction bases with no gene match: 8. Germline V gives CDR1 MGHRA, CDR2 YSYEKL. Unique molecular identifiers were present in the TCR beta cDNA libraries. T cells, about 0.95 to 11 million of them, yielded some 540,000 cDNA molecules. TCRdb redid the calling of the PCR reads with MiXCR, one entry per CDR3 protein. The repertoire holds under 650,000 distinct CDR3 sequences, roughly 40% seen once, with over 1.5% in the top ten. Sequenced: blood. The clonotype comes from a girl aged 10 to 17 with multiple sclerosis. The chain has TRBV4-1 and TRBJ2-6, with 7 bases aligning to TRBD2. The CDR3 is CASSPGGFPSGANVLTF. CDR3 bases: TGCGCCAGCAGTCCGGGGGGTTTCCCCTCTGGGGCCAACGTCCTGACTTTC.